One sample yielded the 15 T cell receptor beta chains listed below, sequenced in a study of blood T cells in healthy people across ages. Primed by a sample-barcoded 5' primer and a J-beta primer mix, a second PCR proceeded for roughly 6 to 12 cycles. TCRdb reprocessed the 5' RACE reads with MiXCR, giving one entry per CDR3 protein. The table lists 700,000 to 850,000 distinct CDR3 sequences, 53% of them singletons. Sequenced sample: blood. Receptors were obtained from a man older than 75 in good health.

The CDR3 DNA sequence: TGTGCCAGCAGCCCCCGGGCGGCGAAAGGAAACACCATATATTTT. It translates to CASSPRAAKGNTIYF. This chain links TRBV7-2 with TRBJ1-3; the D is unclear. The CDR3 length is 15 residues. The germline V and J ends were trimmed by 5 bases and 4 bases, with 15 bases remaining between them. Germline V CDR1 and CDR2: SGHTA, FQGNSA.

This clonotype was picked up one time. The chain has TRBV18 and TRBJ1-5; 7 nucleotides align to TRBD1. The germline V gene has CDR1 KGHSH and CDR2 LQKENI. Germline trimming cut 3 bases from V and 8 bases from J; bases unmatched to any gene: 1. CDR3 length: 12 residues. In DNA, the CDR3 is TGTGCCAGCTCACCGGGACAGAAGCCCCAGCATTTT. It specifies CASSPGQKPQHF.

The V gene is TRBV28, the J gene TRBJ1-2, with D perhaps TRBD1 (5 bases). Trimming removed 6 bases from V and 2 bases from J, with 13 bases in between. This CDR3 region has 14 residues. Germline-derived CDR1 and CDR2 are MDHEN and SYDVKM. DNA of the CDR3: TGTGCCAGCAGCAGAAGACGGGACAACTATGGCTACACCTTC. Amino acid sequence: CASSRRRDNYGYTF.

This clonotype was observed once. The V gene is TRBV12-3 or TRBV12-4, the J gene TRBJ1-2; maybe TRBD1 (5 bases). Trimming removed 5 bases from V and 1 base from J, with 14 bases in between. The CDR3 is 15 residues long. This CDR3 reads CASSTGRGVNYGYTF. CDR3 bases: TGTGCCAGCAGTACCGGGAGGGGAGTTAACTATGGCTACACCTTC.

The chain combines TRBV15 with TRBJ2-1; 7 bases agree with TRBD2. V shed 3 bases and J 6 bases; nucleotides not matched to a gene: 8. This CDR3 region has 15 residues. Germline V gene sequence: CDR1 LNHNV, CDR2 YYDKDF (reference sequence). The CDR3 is CATSRASGFGNEQFF. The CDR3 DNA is TGTGCCACCAGCAGGGCTAGCGGTTTTGGCAATGAGCAGTTCTTC. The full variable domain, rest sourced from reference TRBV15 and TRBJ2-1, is DAMVIQNPRYQVTQFGKPVTLSCSQTLNHNVMYWYQQKSSQAPKLLFHYYDKDFNNEADTPDNFQSRRPNTSFCFLDIRSPGLGDTAMYLCATSRASGFGNEQFFGPGTRLTVL.

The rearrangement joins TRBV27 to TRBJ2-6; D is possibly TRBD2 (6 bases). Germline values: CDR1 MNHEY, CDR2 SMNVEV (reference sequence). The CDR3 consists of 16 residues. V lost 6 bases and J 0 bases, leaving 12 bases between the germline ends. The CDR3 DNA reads TGTGCCAGCAGCGGGGGTAGTACCTCTGGGGCCAACGTCCTGACTTTC. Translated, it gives CASSGGSTSGANVLTF.

CDR3 sequence: CATSSLQRRNQPQHF. As DNA, the CDR3 is TGTGCCACCAGCAGTTTACAGCGCCGCAATCAGCCCCAGCATTTT. J is TRBJ1-5 and V is TRBV15, with D unresolved. V lost 3 bases, J lost 2 bases, and 11 bases lay in between. The CDR3 runs to 15 residues. Germline CDR1 reads LNHNV; CDR2 reads YYDKDF (reference sequence).

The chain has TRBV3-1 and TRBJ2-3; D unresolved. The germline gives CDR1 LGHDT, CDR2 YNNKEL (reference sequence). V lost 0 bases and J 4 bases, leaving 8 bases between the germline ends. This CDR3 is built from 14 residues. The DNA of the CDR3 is TGTGCCAGCAGCCAAGATCTCCAAGCAGATACGCAGTATTTT. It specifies CASSQDLQADTQYF.

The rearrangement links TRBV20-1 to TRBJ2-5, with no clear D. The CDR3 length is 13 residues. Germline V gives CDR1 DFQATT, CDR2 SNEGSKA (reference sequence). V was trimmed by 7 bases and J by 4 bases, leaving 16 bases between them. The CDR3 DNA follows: TGCAGTGGCACCAGACTTGTGGGAGAGACCCAGTACTTC. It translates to CSGTRLVGETQYF.

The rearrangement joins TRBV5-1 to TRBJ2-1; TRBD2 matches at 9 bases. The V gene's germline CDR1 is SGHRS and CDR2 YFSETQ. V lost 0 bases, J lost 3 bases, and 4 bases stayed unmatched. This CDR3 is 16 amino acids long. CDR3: CASSLVLAGYYNEQFF. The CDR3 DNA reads TGCGCCAGCAGCTTGGTTCTAGCGGGATACTACAATGAGCAGTTCTTC.

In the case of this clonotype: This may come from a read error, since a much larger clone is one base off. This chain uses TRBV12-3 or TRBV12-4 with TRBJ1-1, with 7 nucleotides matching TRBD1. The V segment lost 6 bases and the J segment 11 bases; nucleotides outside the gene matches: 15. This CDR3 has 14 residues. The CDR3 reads CASRRRGRESSAFF. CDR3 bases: TGTGCCAGCAGGCGGAGGGGGCGCGAAAGTTCGGCTTTCTTT.

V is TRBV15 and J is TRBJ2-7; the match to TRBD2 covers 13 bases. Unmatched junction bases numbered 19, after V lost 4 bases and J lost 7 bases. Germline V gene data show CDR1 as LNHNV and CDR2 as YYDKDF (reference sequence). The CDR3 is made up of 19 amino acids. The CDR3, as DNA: TGTGCCACCAGCATGCGAGGACTAGCGGGAGTTTCGGCCTACAATGAGCAGTACTTC. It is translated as CATSMRGLAGVSAYNEQYF.

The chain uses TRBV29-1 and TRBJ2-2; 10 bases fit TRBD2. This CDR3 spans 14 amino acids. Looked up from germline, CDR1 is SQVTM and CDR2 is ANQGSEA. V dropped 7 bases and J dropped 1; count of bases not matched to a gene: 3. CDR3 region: CSARTSGNTGELFF. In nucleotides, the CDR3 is TGCAGCGCGCGGACTAGCGGGAACACCGGGGAGCTGTTTTTT.

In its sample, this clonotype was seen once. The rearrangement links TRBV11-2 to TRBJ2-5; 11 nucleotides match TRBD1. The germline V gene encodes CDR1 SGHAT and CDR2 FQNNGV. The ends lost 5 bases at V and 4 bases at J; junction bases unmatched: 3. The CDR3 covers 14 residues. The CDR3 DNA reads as TGTGCCAGCAGCAGTGGACAGGGGGCAGAGACCCAGTACTTC. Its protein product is CASSSGQGAETQYF.

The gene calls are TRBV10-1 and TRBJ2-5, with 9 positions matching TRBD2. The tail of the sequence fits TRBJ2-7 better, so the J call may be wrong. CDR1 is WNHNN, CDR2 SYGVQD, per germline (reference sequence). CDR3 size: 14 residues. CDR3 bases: TGCGCCACCGCGGGACTAGCCGGGAGCTACGAGCAGTACTTC. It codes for CATAGLAGSYEQYF.